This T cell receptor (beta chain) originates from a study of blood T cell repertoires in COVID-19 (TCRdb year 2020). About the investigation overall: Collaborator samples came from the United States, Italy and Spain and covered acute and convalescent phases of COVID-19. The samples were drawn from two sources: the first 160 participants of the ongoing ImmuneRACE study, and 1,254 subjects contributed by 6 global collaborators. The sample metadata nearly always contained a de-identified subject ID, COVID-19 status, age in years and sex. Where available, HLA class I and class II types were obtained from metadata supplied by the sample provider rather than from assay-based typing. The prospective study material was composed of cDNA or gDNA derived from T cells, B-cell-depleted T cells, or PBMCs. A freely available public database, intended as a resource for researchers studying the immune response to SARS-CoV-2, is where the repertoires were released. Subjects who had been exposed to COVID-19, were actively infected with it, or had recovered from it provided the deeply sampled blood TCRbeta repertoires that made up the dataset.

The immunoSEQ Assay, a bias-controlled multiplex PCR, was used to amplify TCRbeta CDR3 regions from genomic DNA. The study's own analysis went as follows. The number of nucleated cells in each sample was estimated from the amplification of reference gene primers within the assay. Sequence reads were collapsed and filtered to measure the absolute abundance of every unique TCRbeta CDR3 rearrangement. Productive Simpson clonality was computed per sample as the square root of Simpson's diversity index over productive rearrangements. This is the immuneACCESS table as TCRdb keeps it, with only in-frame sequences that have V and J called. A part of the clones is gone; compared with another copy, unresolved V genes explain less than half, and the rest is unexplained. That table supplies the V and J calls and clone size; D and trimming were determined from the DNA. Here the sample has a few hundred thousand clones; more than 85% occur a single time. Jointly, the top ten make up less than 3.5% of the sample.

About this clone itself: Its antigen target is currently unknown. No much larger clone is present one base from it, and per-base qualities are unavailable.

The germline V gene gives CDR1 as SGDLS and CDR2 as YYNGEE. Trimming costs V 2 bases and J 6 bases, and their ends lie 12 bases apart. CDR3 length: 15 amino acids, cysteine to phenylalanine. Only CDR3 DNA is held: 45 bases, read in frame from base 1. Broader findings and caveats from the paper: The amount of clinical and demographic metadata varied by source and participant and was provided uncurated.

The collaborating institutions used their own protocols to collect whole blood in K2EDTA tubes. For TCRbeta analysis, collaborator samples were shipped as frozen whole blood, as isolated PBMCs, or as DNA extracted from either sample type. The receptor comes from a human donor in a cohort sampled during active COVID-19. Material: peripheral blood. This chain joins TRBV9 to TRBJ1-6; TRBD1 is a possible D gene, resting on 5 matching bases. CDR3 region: CASSVAGLGNSPLHF. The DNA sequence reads TGTGCCAGCAGCGTGGCGGGACTCGGTAATTCACCCCTCCACTTT.